This T cell receptor beta chain was profiled in a study of blood T cell repertoires in COVID-19. About the research overall: From T cells, B-cell-depleted T cells, or PBMCs came the material, which was cDNA or gDNA.

The authors' processing: Amplified reference gene primers provided the basis for estimating nucleated cell counts. Assay: immunoSEQ multiplex PCR; the TCRdb copy retains only in-frame clones and omits some. That table supplies the V and J calls and clone size; D and trimming were determined from the DNA. This sample has under 130,000 clones, with more than 80% found just once. The CDR3 length is 16 residues. Germline trimming cut 4 bases from V and 9 bases from J; bases unmatched to any gene: 12. The germline gives CDR1 MNHNS, CDR2 SASEGT. The V and J genes are TRBV6-1 and TRBJ1-6, with 7 bases identical to TRBD1. Sequences were obtained from peripheral blood. This clonotype was obtained from an older woman with acute or convalescent COVID-19. CDR3 protein: CASSGLQGKTSSPLHF. The CDR3 bases are TGTGCCAGCAGTGGCCTACAGGGGAAAACAAGTTCACCCCTCCACTTT.